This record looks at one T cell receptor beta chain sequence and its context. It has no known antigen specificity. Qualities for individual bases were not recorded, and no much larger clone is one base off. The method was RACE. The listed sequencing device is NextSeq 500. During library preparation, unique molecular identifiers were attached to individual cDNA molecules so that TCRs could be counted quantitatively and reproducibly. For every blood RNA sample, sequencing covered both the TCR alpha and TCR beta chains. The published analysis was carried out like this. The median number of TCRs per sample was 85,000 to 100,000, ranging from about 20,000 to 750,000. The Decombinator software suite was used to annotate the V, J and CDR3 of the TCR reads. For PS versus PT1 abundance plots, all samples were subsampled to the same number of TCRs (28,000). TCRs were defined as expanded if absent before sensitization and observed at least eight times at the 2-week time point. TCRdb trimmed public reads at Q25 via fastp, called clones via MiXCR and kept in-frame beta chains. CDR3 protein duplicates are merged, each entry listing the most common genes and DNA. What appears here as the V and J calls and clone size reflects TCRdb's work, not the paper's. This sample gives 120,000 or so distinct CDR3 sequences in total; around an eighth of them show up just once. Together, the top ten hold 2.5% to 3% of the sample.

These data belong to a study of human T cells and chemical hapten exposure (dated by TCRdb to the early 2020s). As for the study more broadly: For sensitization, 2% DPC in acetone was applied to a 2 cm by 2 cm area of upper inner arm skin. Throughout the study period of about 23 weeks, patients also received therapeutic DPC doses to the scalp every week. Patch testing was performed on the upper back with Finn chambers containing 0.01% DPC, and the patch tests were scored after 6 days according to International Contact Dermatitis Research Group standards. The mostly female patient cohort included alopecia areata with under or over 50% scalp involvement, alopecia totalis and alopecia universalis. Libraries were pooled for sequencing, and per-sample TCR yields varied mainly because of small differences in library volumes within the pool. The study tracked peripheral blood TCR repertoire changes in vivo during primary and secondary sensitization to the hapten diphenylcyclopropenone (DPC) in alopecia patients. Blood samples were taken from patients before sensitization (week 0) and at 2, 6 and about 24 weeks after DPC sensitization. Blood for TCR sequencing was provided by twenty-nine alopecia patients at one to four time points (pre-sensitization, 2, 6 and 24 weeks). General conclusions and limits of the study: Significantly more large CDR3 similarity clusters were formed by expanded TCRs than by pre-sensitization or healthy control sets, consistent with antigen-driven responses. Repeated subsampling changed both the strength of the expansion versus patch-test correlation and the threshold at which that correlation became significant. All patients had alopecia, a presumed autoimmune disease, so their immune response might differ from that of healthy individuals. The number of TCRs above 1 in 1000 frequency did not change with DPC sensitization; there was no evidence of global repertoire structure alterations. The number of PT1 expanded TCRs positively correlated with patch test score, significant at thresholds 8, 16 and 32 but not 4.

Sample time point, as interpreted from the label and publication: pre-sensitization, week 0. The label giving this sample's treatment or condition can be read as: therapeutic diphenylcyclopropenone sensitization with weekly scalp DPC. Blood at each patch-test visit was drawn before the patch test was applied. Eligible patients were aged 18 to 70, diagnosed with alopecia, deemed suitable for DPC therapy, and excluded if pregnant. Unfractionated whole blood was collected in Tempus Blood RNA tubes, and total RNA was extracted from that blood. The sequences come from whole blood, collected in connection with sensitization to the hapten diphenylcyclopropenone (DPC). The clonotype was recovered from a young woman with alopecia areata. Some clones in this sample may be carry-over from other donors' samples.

The DNA reads as follows: TGCAGCGTTGGTGTCGTCAGGGGGCAGGGTGAAAAACTGTTTTTT. Protein translation: CSVGVVRGQGEKLFF. The chain is encoded by TRBV29-1 joined to TRBJ1-4, with TRBD1 identical over 8 junction bases. The CDR3 sequence holds 15 residues, the cysteine and phenylalanine included. Only CDR3 DNA remains: 45 bases, in frame from the first base. The germline V gene supplies CDR1 SQVTM and CDR2 ANQGSEA. The V end gives up 4 bases and the J end 7 bases, leaving 11 bases in the junction not matched to a gene.